The 30 T cell receptor beta chains below all came from one sample that was sequenced in a study of glioma-infiltrating T cells after dendritic cell vaccination. Generated by immunoSEQ multiplex PCR, the TCRdb table keeps only in-frame clones and is missing some. In the table there are 90,000 to 95,000 clones, roughly four fifths of which are singletons. Described time point: after dendritic cell vaccination, including at tumor progression/relapse. The sequencing here drew on blood, taken after dendritic cell vaccination. These receptors came from a human donor with glioblastoma.

The table lists this clone with a few counts. J is TRBJ1-3 and V is TRBV7-9; the D gene is possibly TRBD1 (5 bases). Germline V CDR1 and CDR2: SEHNR, FQNEAQ (reference sequence). CDR3 length equals 16 residues. The germline V and J ends were trimmed by 5 bases and 0 bases, with 14 bases remaining between them. CDR3 amino acids: CASSTRDSYSGNTIYF. CDR3 bases: TGTGCCAGCAGCACAAGAGACAGTTACTCTGGAAACACCATATATTTT.

The chain combines TRBV2 with TRBJ2-7; a weak D match, TRBD2 (6 bases). The V and J ends lost 0 bases and 4 bases respectively, with 7 bases between them. Per the germline V gene, CDR1 is SNHLY and CDR2 is FYNNEI. The CDR3 length is 13 residues. CDR3 sequence: CASSEAGRYEQYV. As DNA, the CDR3 is TGTGCCAGCAGTGAAGCAGGGAGGTACGAGCAGTACGTC.

The chain couples TRBV6-5 to TRBJ2-1; the match to TRBD2 covers 11 bases. The V and J ends lost 6 bases and 9 bases, in that order; junction bases with no gene match: 10. This CDR3 contains 15 residues. Germline V gene sequence: CDR1 MNHEY, CDR2 SVGAGI. Here the CDR3 DNA reads TGTGCCAGCAGCACTTTAGCGGGGGGGCCGGGTGAGCAGTTCTTC. Residues: CASSTLAGGPGEQFF.

This chain connects TRBV6-5 to TRBJ1-1; 11 bases line up with TRBD1. Per germline, CDR1 MNHEY and CDR2 SVGAGI. There are 13 residues in the CDR3. After removal of 3 bases from V and 11 bases from J, the junction contained 5 bases not matched to a gene. CDR3 protein: CASSYGQGAGAFF. For the CDR3, the DNA is TGTGCCAGCAGTTATGGACAGGGGGCTGGGGCTTTCTTT.

V usage is TRBV10-3 and J usage is TRBJ2-2, with 8 positions matching TRBD2. V was clipped by 0 bases and J by 8 bases; unmatched bases: 8. The CDR3 consists of 16 residues. The germline gives CDR1 ENHRY, CDR2 SYGVKD. The CDR3 region is CAISESLSGSLGELFF. The CDR3 bases are TGTGCCATCAGTGAGTCCTTGAGCGGGAGTTTAGGGGAGCTGTTTTTT.

The V call is TRBV7-6, the J call TRBJ1-4, with D maybe TRBD1 (5 bases). CDR3 length: 20 amino acids. V was pared by 1 base and J by 0 bases, with 21 bases between. Germline lookup yields CDR1 SGHVS and CDR2 FNYEAQ. The CDR3, as DNA: TGTGCCAGCAGCTTAGGCTACCCCGGGGGAAGGGGTACAACTAATGAAAAACTGTTTTTT. It encodes CASSLGYPGGRGTTNEKLFF.

J is TRBJ2-7 and V is TRBV10-3; 9 nucleotides line up with TRBD1. Germline V lookup: CDR1 ENHRY, CDR2 SYGVKD. The CDR3 consists of 14 residues. J gave up 2 bases and V 6 bases, and 5 bases lay outside the gene matches. DNA of the CDR3: TGTGCCATCAGGTCGGACAGGGGACCCTACGAGCAGTACGTC. Its protein is CAIRSDRGPYEQYV.

The chain combines TRBV10-3 with TRBJ1-4; tentative D call: TRBD1 (5 bases). This CDR3 comprises 12 residues. Germline V gene data show CDR1 as ENHRY and CDR2 as SYGVKD. V lost 5 bases and J 8 bases, leaving 9 bases between the germline ends. The CDR3 coding sequence is TGTGCCATCAGTCGGGAGGGGGAAAAACTGTTTTTT. Amino acids: CAISREGEKLFF.

The chain uses TRBV19 and TRBJ1-2; D ambiguous. V lost 1 base, J lost 8 bases, and 11 bases lay in between. This CDR3 has 13 amino acids. Germline-derived CDR1 and CDR2 are LNHDA and SQIVND (reference sequence). CDR3 sequence (DNA): TGTGCCAGTAGTATAGTCGGGGTTTGGGGCTACACCTTC. Amino acid sequence: CASSIVGVWGYTF. Filled out from reference TRBV19 and TRBJ1-2, the complete variable domain reads DGGITQSPKYLFRKEGQNVTLSCEQNLNHDAMYWYRQDPGQGLRLIYYSQIVNDFQKGDIAEGYSVSREKKESFPLTVTSAQKNPTAFYLCASSIVGVWGYTFGSGTRLTVV.

The chain carries TRBV27 and TRBJ2-7, with D perhaps matching TRBD2 (6 bases). Germline CDR1 MNHEY, CDR2 SMNVEV (reference sequence). This CDR3 is built from 13 residues. The V end was cut by 2 bases, the J end by 3 bases, with 8 bases between. CDR3 amino acids: CASSLTGDYEQYF. CDR3 nucleotides: TGTGCCAGCAGTTTAACGGGGGACTACGAGCAGTACTTC.

The chain has TRBV18 and TRBJ1-6; 10 bases match TRBD1. After removal of 5 bases from V and 8 bases from J, the junction contained 6 bases not matched to a gene. CDR1 is KGHSH, CDR2 LQKENI, per germline. CDR3 size: 15 residues. CDR3 protein: CASSRPGTGDSPLHF. CDR3 coding DNA: TGTGCCAGCTCAAGGCCTGGGACAGGGGATTCACCCCTCCACTTT.

This sequence joins TRBV4-2 and TRBJ2-2; D gene unclear. The CDR3 is 14 residues long. Germline V gene data show CDR1 as LGHNA and CDR2 as YNFKEQ. Trimming shortened V by 0 bases and J by 1 base, and 3 bases separated the two germline ends. The CDR3 spells CASSQDLNTGELFF. The CDR3 nucleotides are TGTGCCAGCAGCCAAGATCTGAACACCGGGGAGCTGTTTTTT.

The chain links TRBV7-8 to TRBJ1-3, with no clear D. Trimming removed 4 bases at V and 0 bases at J, with 16 bases between. The CDR3 spans 17 residues. The germline V gene encodes CDR1 SGHVS and CDR2 FQNEAQ. The CDR3 spells CASSSYGDYFSGNTIYF. In nucleotides, the CDR3 is TGTGCCAGCAGCTCGTACGGGGATTATTTCTCTGGAAACACCATATATTTT.

The chain employs TRBV11-2 and TRBJ1-1; no firm D call. The germline V gene encodes CDR1 SGHAT and CDR2 FQNNGV. CDR3 length equals 12 residues. The V end was cut by 1 base, the J end by 7 bases, with 7 bases between. The CDR3 loop is CASSLVELEAFF. CDR3 sequence (DNA): TGTGCCAGCAGCTTAGTAGAACTTGAAGCTTTCTTT.

Remarks on this clone: The same CDR3 arises from other DNA sequences in this sample as well. This chain connects TRBV29-1 to TRBJ1-2; 7 nucleotides align to TRBD1. The CDR3 is made up of 13 amino acids. V trimming: 6 bases; J trimming: 6 bases; junction bases outside the gene matches: 10. Germline V gene data show CDR1 as SQVTM and CDR2 as ANQGSEA. CDR3 nucleotides: TGCAGCGTGCGACGGGACAGAGGGAATGGCTACACCTTC. As protein: CSVRRDRGNGYTF.

The chain employs TRBV5-1 and TRBJ2-1; D remains ambiguous. CDR3 size: 11 residues. V was shortened by 7 bases and J by 5 bases, with 7 bases between the two germline ends. CDR1 SGHRS and CDR2 YFSETQ come from the germline V gene. CDR3: CASQQDNEQFF. The CDR3 DNA follows: TGCGCCAGCCAACAAGACAATGAGCAGTTCTTC. The full variable domain, rest sourced from reference TRBV5-1 and TRBJ2-1, is KAGVTQTPRYLIKTRGQQVTLSCSPISGHRSVSWYQQTPGQGLQFLFEYFSETQRNKGNFPGRFSGRQFSNSRSEMNVSTLELGDSALYLCASQQDNEQFFGPGTRLTVL.

The chain carries TRBV7-4 and TRBJ2-7; 8 bases map to TRBD1. This CDR3 region has 19 residues. Unmatched junction bases numbered 20, after V lost 1 base and J lost 6 bases. Looked up from germline, CDR1 is SGHVT and CDR2 is SQSDAQ. The CDR3 DNA sequence: TGTGCCAGCAGCTTAGGTTCCCCTCGCTTAGACAGGGGCTGGTGCGAGCAGTACGTC. Translated: CASSLGSPRLDRGWCEQYV.

In this sample, this clone turned up many times. The junction departs from the called germline gene at one end, perhaps through a read error. This rearrangement joins TRBV6-5 to TRBJ2-5; TRBD2 is a possible D gene (5 bases). This CDR3 has 14 residues. CDR1 is MNHEY and CDR2 is SVGAGI in the germline V gene. The CDR3, as DNA: TGTGCCAGCAGATACTCGAGAGGGTGGGAGACCCAGTACTTC. Its protein is CASRYSRGWETQYF.

The rearrangement uses TRBV28 and TRBJ2-5; 12 bases line up with TRBD2. V lost 5 bases to trimming and J lost 3 bases; unmatched junction nucleotides: 7. From germline, CDR1 is MDHEN and CDR2 SYDVKM. The length of the CDR3 is 16 residues. CDR3: CASSAPTSGGKETQYF. CDR3 nucleotides: TGTGCCAGCAGTGCCCCCACTAGCGGGGGGAAAGAGACCCAGTACTTC. Combining the CDR3 with reference TRBV28 and TRBJ2-5 gives the whole variable domain DVKVTQSSRYLVKRTGEKVFLECVQDMDHENMFWYRQDPGLGLRLIYFSYDVKMKEKGDIPEGYSVSREKKERFSLILESASTNQTSMYLCASSAPTSGGKETQYFGPGTRLLVL.

This clone was seen more than once but under ten times. This chain connects TRBV10-3 to TRBJ1-5; D is uncertain. The CDR3 length is 18 residues. Between the trimmed V and J ends, which lost 0 bases and 2 bases, there was a span of 17 bases. Per germline, CDR1 ENHRY and CDR2 SYGVKD. The CDR3 region has the DNA TGTGCCATCAGTGAGTCAGGCGCAGCCATCCAGGGCAATCAGCCCCAGCATTTT. It specifies CAISESGAAIQGNQPQHF.

This clone has a handful of counts. The rearrangement uses TRBV10-1 and TRBJ2-1; perhaps TRBD2 as D (6 bases). The V end was cut by 5 bases, the J end by 9 bases, with 11 bases between. The CDR3 covers 12 residues. From germline, CDR1 is WNHNN and CDR2 SYGVQD (reference sequence). The CDR3 loop reads CASSREYGEQFF. The CDR3 nucleotides read TGCGCCAGCAGTCGGGAGTACGGTGAGCAGTTCTTC.

The chain uses TRBV7-9 and TRBJ2-7; 11 bases are a match to TRBD2. From germline, CDR1 is SEHNR and CDR2 FQNEAQ (reference sequence). The junction had 3 bases not matched to a gene; V was cut back by 5 bases and J by 0 bases. The CDR3 totals 15 residues. CDR3 amino acids: CASSLTSGSSYEQYF. CDR3 in DNA: TGTGCCAGCAGCCTAACTAGCGGGAGCTCCTACGAGCAGTACTTC.

This clone was recorded only once. The J gene is TRBJ1-2, the V gene TRBV30, with no clear D. Per germline, CDR1 GTSNPN and CDR2 SVGIG (reference sequence). V was shortened by 2 bases and J by 0 bases, with 10 bases between the two germline ends. The CDR3 consists of 14 residues. CDR3 coding DNA: TGTGCCTGGAGTCTGACACCCTCTAACTATGGCTACACCTTC. Protein product: CAWSLTPSNYGYTF.

The V gene is TRBV14, the J gene TRBJ2-1; 9 positions match TRBD2. There are 15 residues in the CDR3. V gave up 6 bases and J gave up 2 bases; unmatched junction bases: 5. CDR1 SGHDN and CDR2 FVKESK come from the germline V gene. The CDR3 protein is CASRAAGGAYNEQFF. The CDR3 DNA follows: TGTGCCAGCAGGGCAGCGGGAGGTGCCTACAATGAGCAGTTCTTC.

V and J are TRBV9 and TRBJ1-1, with no clear D. The CDR3 has 15 amino acids. Germline values: CDR1 SGDLS, CDR2 YYNGEE. Deletions cut 4 bases from V and 1 base from J, with 14 bases between. This chain's CDR3 is CASSPLAGGNTEAFF. DNA of the CDR3: TGTGCCAGCAGCCCACTGGCAGGAGGGAACACTGAAGCTTTCTTT.

This clone was seen a single time. J is TRBJ1-2 and V is TRBV27; TRBD1 is a possible D gene (5 bases). Germline V gene sequence: CDR1 MNHEY, CDR2 SMNVEV (reference sequence). This CDR3 contains 14 residues. The V end was cut by 2 bases, the J end by 5 bases, with 12 bases between. The CDR3 nucleotides are TGTGCCAGCAGTTTAGATTGGGGGGTTTATGGCTACACCTTC. This sequence encodes CASSLDWGVYGYTF.

The chain uses TRBV14 and TRBJ1-4, with D unclear. The CDR3 contains 12 residues. V shed 5 bases and J shed 7 bases, with 8 bases lying between them. Germline V gives CDR1 SGHDN, CDR2 FVKESK. CDR3 bases: TGTGCCAGCAGCTACTCCGTTGAAAAACTGTTTTTT. As protein: CASSYSVEKLFF.

The rearrangement joins TRBV2 to TRBJ2-1; 7 bases fit TRBD1. Germline V gene sequence: CDR1 SNHLY, CDR2 FYNNEI. The CDR3 has 14 residues. With 3 bases clipped from V and 2 bases from J, the junction kept 1 base outside the gene matches. The CDR3 DNA is TGTGCCAGCAGTGATCAGGGGGCCTACAATGAGCAGTTCTTC. Amino acid sequence: CASSDQGAYNEQFF.

The chain carries TRBV27 and TRBJ2-1; D not resolved. Trimming shortened V by 7 bases and J by 2 bases, and 15 bases separated the two germline ends. Per germline, CDR1 MNHEY and CDR2 SMNVEV (reference sequence). This CDR3 is 15 amino acids long. CDR3 DNA: TGTGCCAGCACTCGGGTTGGCCGGGCCTACAATGAGCAGTTCTTC. This sequence encodes CASTRVGRAYNEQFF.

This clone was seen just once. The chain couples TRBV2 to TRBJ2-5; D remains unclear. Germline V CDR1 and CDR2: SNHLY, FYNNEI. The CDR3 runs to 11 residues. V was cut by 7 bases and J by 2 bases, with 5 bases left in between. CDR3 coding DNA: TGTGCCAGCACCCCTCAAGAGACCCAGTACTTC. This sequence encodes CASTPQETQYF.